This is a list of T cell receptor beta chains from one sample in a study of blood T cell repertoires in COVID-19. Only in-frame clones appear in the TCRdb table, and some are missing; sequencing was by immunoSEQ multiplex PCR. The table records about 250,000 clones, approximately 78% of them present only once. The sample consisted of PBMCs or T cells enriched from blood (not recorded which). The receptors shown here come from a man in his forties or fifties who had been exposed to COVID-19. Each CDR3 is given with its conserved first and last residue. D genes are given only for firm matches. Size values are once, few and many counts, or a class for expanded clones, and some rows have none.

j_call,d_call,clone_size,v_call,cdr3_nt,cdr3_aa
TRBJ1-1,NA,NA,TRBV5-4,TGTGCCAGCAGCTGGGCAGGGATGAACACTGAAGCTTTCTTT,CASSWAGMNTEAFF
TRBJ2-7,TRBD1,many,TRBV19,TGTGCCAGTAGTATTATGACAGGGGTGTACGAGCAGTACTTC,CASSIMTGVYEQYF
TRBJ2-3,TRBD2,NA,TRBV5-4,TGTGCCAGCAGCCCGGGACTAGCGGGAGGATTAATGCCTACAGATACGCAGTATTTT,CASSPGLAGGLMPTDTQYF
TRBJ2-7,NA,NA,TRBV3-1/TRBV3-2,TGTGCCAGCAGCCGGGCAGGGCGGGACCGCTACGAGCAGTACTTC,CASSRAGRDRYEQYF
TRBJ1-2,NA,once,TRBV15,TGTGCCACCAGCTTAGACACCAACTATGGCTACACCTTC,CATSLDTNYGYTF
TRBJ1-2,NA,NA,TRBV28,TGTGCCAGCAGTCTTGGGACTATGGCCAGGTATGGCTACACCTTC,CASSLGTMARYGYTF
TRBJ2-1,NA,many,TRBV2,TGTGCCAGCACTATCGGAGCGGGCGCGCGGGACCCGAGGCCGAGTTCTTACAATGAGCAGTTCTTC,CASTIGAGARDPRPSSYNEQFF
TRBJ2-2,NA,NA,TRBV12-3/TRBV12-4,TGTGCCAGCAACATACAGATTGGGGGGGAGCTGTTTTTT,CASNIQIGGELFF
TRBJ1-4,TRBD1,once,TRBV25-1,TGTGCCAGCAGTGGCTCAGGACAGGGGGCTTGGGAAAAACTGTTTTTT,CASSGSGQGAWEKLFF
TRBJ2-5,NA,NA,TRBV5-8,TGTGCCAGCAGCTATTCCCGGGAGACCCAGTACTTC,CASSYSRETQYF
TRBJ1-1,NA,once,TRBV4-1,TGCGCCAGCAGCCCACAACTCGGACAGTCGAACACTGAAGCTTTCTTT,CASSPQLGQSNTEAFF
TRBJ2-5,NA,NA,TRBV24-1,TGTGCCACCAGTGATCCGCGTGGGGGGCAAGAGACCCAGTACTTC,CATSDPRGGQETQYF
TRBJ1-1,NA,NA,TRBV27,TGTGCCAGCAGTTTATTGCCCAGGGTTGGCACTGAAGCTTTCTTT,CASSLLPRVGTEAFF
TRBJ1-4,NA,once,TRBV9,TGTGCCAGCAGCCCCCGAGAAGGGGGGGGTGAAAAACTGTTTTTT,CASSPREGGGEKLFF
TRBJ1-1,TRBD1,NA,TRBV27,TGTGCCAGCAGCGATGACAGGGTGGGTACTGAAGCTTTCTTT,CASSDDRVGTEAFF
TRBJ1-3,NA,few,TRBV7-9,TGTGCCAGCGGGGGCAGCACCATATATTTT,CASGGSTIYF
TRBJ2-5,TRBD1,NA,TRBV28,TGTGCCAGCAGTGGGACAGGTGAGGAGGAGACCCAGTACTTC,CASSGTGEEETQYF
TRBJ1-5,NA,NA,TRBV12-3/TRBV12-4,TGTGCCAGCAGTTTGACGGGAAATCAGCCCCAGCATTTT,CASSLTGNQPQHF
TRBJ1-6,NA,NA,TRBV30,TGTGCCTGGAGTTCCAGGAATTCACCCCTCCACTTT,CAWSSRNSPLHF
TRBJ1-5,NA,NA,TRBV10-3,TGTGCCATCGGGGCTGGCAATCAGCCCCAGCATTTT,CAIGAGNQPQHF
TRBJ1-1,NA,NA,TRBV30,TGTGCCTGGAGTGCCCAGATGAACACTGAAGCTTTCTTT,CAWSAQMNTEAFF
TRBJ2-3,NA,NA,TRBV19,TGTGCCAGTAGACAGGTGGGAGGTACGCAGTATTTT,CASRQVGGTQYF
TRBJ2-2,NA,NA,TRBV7-2,TGTGCCAGCAGTTTCATTGAGAGGGTTTTCGGGGAGCTGTTTTTT,CASSFIERVFGELFF
TRBJ2-7,TRBD2,NA,TRBV14,TGTGCCAGCAGCCCCATAGCGGGGATATCCTTCGAGCAGTACTTC,CASSPIAGISFEQYF
TRBJ1-2,TRBD1,NA,TRBV14,TGTGCCAGCAGCCGGGACAGGAACTATGGCTACACCTTC,CASSRDRNYGYTF
TRBJ2-5,TRBD2,NA,TRBV29-1,TGCAGCGTCCAAGGACTAGCGGGGACCGTACAAGAGACCCAGTACTTC,CSVQGLAGTVQETQYF
TRBJ2-1,TRBD1,NA,TRBV5-1,TGCGCCAGCAGCACCGGACAGGGGAGCATCCCTGAGCAGTTCTTC,CASSTGQGSIPEQFF
TRBJ1-4,NA,NA,TRBV30,TGTGCCTGGAGTAACGTGGAGGGCCGCGGGGAAAAACTGTTTTTT,CAWSNVEGRGEKLFF
TRBJ1-2,TRBD1,NA,TRBV24-1,TGTGCCACCAGTGAACACTGGACAGGAGGCTACACCTTC,CATSEHWTGGYTF
TRBJ2-7,TRBD1,NA,TRBV30,TGTGCCTGGAGTGCGGGACAGGGAATCTTCTACGAGCAGTACTTC,CAWSAGQGIFYEQYF
TRBJ2-5,NA,NA,TRBV5-1,TGCGCCAGCAGTTACGGGGATGACGGAGAGACCCAGTACTTC,CASSYGDDGETQYF
TRBJ2-7,TRBD1,few,TRBV2,TGTGCCAGCAGTGCAGGGACAGGCTACGAGCAGTACTTC,CASSAGTGYEQYF
TRBJ1-2,NA,few,TRBV7-9,TGTGCCAGCAGCTCCCTCTCCACCGGGGTCTACACCTTC,CASSSLSTGVYTF
TRBJ1-2,NA,NA,TRBV25-1,TGTGCCAGCAGTGGTCCCCGGGGAGGGGCTTATGGCTACACCTTC,CASSGPRGGAYGYTF
TRBJ2-5,NA,NA,TRBV9,TGTGCCAGCAGCGTAGCTAGGGGTTCTCGGGAGACCCAGTACTTC,CASSVARGSRETQYF
TRBJ2-7,TRBD2,NA,TRBV11-1,TGTGCCAGCAGCTTAGTGGAACTAGCGGGTAACGAGCAGTACTTC,CASSLVELAGNEQYF
TRBJ1-1,TRBD1,NA,TRBV5-6,TGTGCCAGCAGCTTGCCCCACACAGGGGGGTTGAACACTGAAGCTTTCTTT,CASSLPHTGGLNTEAFF
TRBJ2-5,TRBD2,NA,TRBV28,TGTGCCAGCAGTAACCAACTAGCGGGGGGACAAGAGACCCAGTACTTC,CASSNQLAGGQETQYF
TRBJ2-1,TRBD2,NA,TRBV19,TGTGCCAGTAGCTTTATAGCGGGACCGCAGTTCTTC,CASSFIAGPQFF
TRBJ1-1,NA,NA,TRBV6-5,TGTGCCAGCAGTCCTGGAGGGGGGGCTGAAGCTTTCTTT,CASSPGGGAEAFF
TRBJ1-1,NA,many,TRBV11-2,TGTGCCAGCAGCTTAGTTCTGGGGAGAGCTTTCTTT,CASSLVLGRAFF
TRBJ2-7,NA,NA,TRBV7-9,TGTGCCAGCAGCTTGTCCCAGGTTCGGCACGAGCAGTACTTC,CASSLSQVRHEQYF
TRBJ2-3,TRBD1,once,TRBV5-1,TGCGCCAGCACCGCGGGACAGGTTTATCCAGATACGCAGTATTTT,CASTAGQVYPDTQYF
TRBJ2-5,NA,NA,TRBV18,TGTGCCAGCTCACCAAGTGGACAGGCCGGGGGGACCCAGTACTTC,CASSPSGQAGGTQYF
TRBJ1-1,NA,once,TRBV7-6,TGTGCCAGCAGCCTAAGTACCCAGGGTTTAACTGAAGCTTTCTTT,CASSLSTQGLTEAFF
TRBJ1-3,NA,NA,TRBV2,TGTGCCAGCATCGAAGACTCGGTACGAAACACCATATATTTT,CASIEDSVRNTIYF
TRBJ2-2,NA,NA,TRBV9,TGTGCCAGCGCTCCCGGGACACACACCGGGGAGCTGTTTTTT,CASAPGTHTGELFF
TRBJ2-7,NA,NA,TRBV21-1,TGTGCCAGCAGCAATGATCCCCCAGTAAGCTACGAGCAGTACTTC,CASSNDPPVSYEQYF